Presented here are 5 T cell receptor beta chains from one specimen sequenced in a study of blood T cell repertoires in COVID-19. Data came from immunoSEQ multiplex PCR; TCRdb stores just in-frame clones and leaves some out. The sample lists roughly 200,000 clones, roughly nine tenths occurring once. Sample: PBMCs or T cells enriched from blood (not recorded which). The receptors were gathered from a woman between 25 and 40 years old with acute COVID-19.

The chain uses TRBV7-8 and TRBJ1-1; D uncertain. CDR1 is SGHVS and CDR2 is FQNEAQ in the germline V gene. The CDR3 is 13 amino acids. With 4 bases removed from V and 2 bases from J, the gap between germline ends came to 8 bases. CDR3 residues: CASSSQINTEAFF. The CDR3 DNA reads TGTGCCAGCAGCTCACAGATTAACACTGAAGCTTTCTTT.

The chain employs TRBV10-3 and TRBJ2-5; 10 positions match TRBD2. The junction had 7 bases not matched to a gene; V was cut back by 2 bases and J by 10 bases. Germline CDR1 ENHRY, CDR2 SYGVKD. This CDR3 is 14 amino acids long. The CDR3 region is CAISEASGGTIQYF. Written as DNA, the CDR3 is TGTGCCATCAGTGAGGCTAGCGGGGGTACGATCCAGTACTTC.

V and J are TRBV30 and TRBJ1-5, with 9 nucleotides matching TRBD1. The CDR3 length is 18 residues. CDR1 GTSNPN and CDR2 SVGIG come from the germline V gene (reference sequence). The V and J ends lost 3 bases and 2 bases, in that order; junction bases with no gene match: 14. The CDR3 DNA follows: TGTGCCTGGAGGGCCCCGGACAGGGGCGCGTGGGGCAATCAGCCCCAGCATTTT. Translating gives CAWRAPDRGAWGNQPQHF.

This sequence joins TRBV29-1 and TRBJ1-2; no firm D call. The V end lost 3 bases, the J end lost 4 bases, and 6 bases lay between the germline ends. Germline assignment: CDR1 SQVTM and CDR2 ANQGSEA. This CDR3 has 11 residues. The CDR3: CSVDWSYGYTF. Written as DNA, the CDR3 is TGCAGCGTTGATTGGAGCTATGGCTACACCTTC.

The chain couples TRBV12-3 or TRBV12-4 to TRBJ1-1; D perhaps matches TRBD1 (6 bases). The ends were cut back, 5 bases at V and 3 bases at J, with 10 bases in the middle. This CDR3 has 13 residues. CDR3 in amino acids: CASSRQADTEAFF. The CDR3, as DNA: TGTGCCAGCAGTCGACAGGCCGACACTGAAGCTTTCTTT.